The 18 T cell receptor beta chains below all came from one sample that was sequenced in a study of T cell responses to AZD1222 COVID-19 vaccine. The assay was immunoSEQ multiplex PCR, and TCRdb's table has in-frame clones only and misses some. The top ten clones hold about a fifth of a sample with approximately 92,000 clones, just over 90% of them seen once. The source was peripheral blood, collected on day 0 of AZD1222 vaccination. These receptors came from an adult in good health.

In regard to this clone: The same CDR3 also results from other DNA sequences found in this sample. The chain couples TRBV28 to TRBJ1-5; D is unresolved. Per germline, CDR1 MDHEN and CDR2 SYDVKM. V was trimmed by 6 bases and J by 4 bases, leaving 4 bases between them. There are 11 residues in the CDR3. The CDR3 sequence is CASSGNQPQHF. The CDR3 DNA reads as TGTGCCAGCAGCGGAAATCAGCCCCAGCATTTT.

This rearrangement joins TRBV3-1 (or the pseudogene TRBV3-2) to TRBJ2-5; D is undetermined. The CDR3 runs 14 residues. Between the trimmed V and J ends, which lost 1 base and 3 bases, there was a span of 9 bases. The germline gives CDR1 LGHDT, CDR2 YNNKEL (reference sequence). CDR3 coding DNA: TGTGCCAGCAGCCAAGCACGGCCAGAAGAGACCCAGTACTTC. This sequence encodes CASSQARPEETQYF.

V usage is TRBV18 and J usage is TRBJ1-3; no clear D. The CDR3 runs to 16 residues. Germline CDR1 and CDR2: KGHSH and LQKENI. Trimming shortened V by 2 bases and J by 4 bases, and 15 bases separated the two germline ends. CDR3 DNA sequence: TGTGCCAGCTCACCAAACACCCCCGGGCTGGGAAACACCATATATTTT. As protein: CASSPNTPGLGNTIYF.

The chain is built from TRBV9 and TRBJ1-1, with D tentatively TRBD1 (5 bases). The germline gives CDR1 SGDLS, CDR2 YYNGEE. With 0 bases removed from V and 11 bases from J, the gap between germline ends came to 11 bases. This CDR3 contains 12 residues. The chain's CDR3 is CASSVGKGAAFF. DNA for the CDR3: TGTGCCAGCAGCGTAGGAAAAGGGGCGGCTTTCTTT. Full variable domain (missing parts from reference TRBV9 and TRBJ1-1): DSGVTQTPKHLITATGQRVTLRCSPRSGDLSVYWYQQSLDQGLQFLIQYYNGEERAKGNILERFSAQQFPDLHSELNLSSLELGDSALYFCASSVGKGAAFFGQGTRLTVV.

The chain is built from TRBV30 and TRBJ2-7, with 7 bases that match TRBD1. The CDR3 runs to 13 residues. In germline, CDR1 is GTSNPN, CDR2 SVGIG (reference sequence). The V gene end was trimmed by 1 base and the J gene end by 2 bases; junction bases not matched to a gene: 2. CDR3 amino acids: CAWSATGTYEQYF. The CDR3, as DNA: TGTGCCTGGAGTGCGACAGGGACCTACGAGCAGTACTTC.

The chain carries TRBV4-3 and TRBJ1-1, with D hard to call. Germline CDR1 and CDR2: LGHNA and YSLEER. V was cut by 2 bases and J by 3 bases, with 16 bases left in between. The CDR3 is made up of 16 amino acids. This CDR3 is CASSQHLTLADTEAFF. CDR3 in DNA: TGCGCCAGCAGCCAACATTTAACTCTCGCGGACACTGAAGCTTTCTTT.

The chain links TRBV9 to TRBJ1-4; D remains unclear. Germline V lookup: CDR1 SGDLS, CDR2 YYNGEE. V lost 4 bases and J lost 3, with 13 bases in between. The CDR3 is 15 residues long. CDR3 sequence reads: CASSPRHLANEKLFF. CDR3 sequence (DNA): TGTGCCAGCAGCCCCCGCCATTTGGCTAATGAAAAACTGTTTTTT.

The chain joins TRBV19 to TRBJ1-1; unclear D gene. Germline V CDR1 and CDR2: LNHDA, SQIVND (reference sequence). The V end was cut by 3 bases, the J end by 2 bases, with 10 bases between. The CDR3 loop spans 14 amino acids. CDR3 residues: CASSIPGVNTEAFF. The CDR3 DNA reads as TGTGCCAGTAGTATCCCAGGAGTAAACACTGAAGCTTTCTTT.

V gene TRBV6-5 combines with J gene TRBJ1-1, with 8 bases aligning to TRBD1. Germline trimming cut 4 bases from V and 4 bases from J; bases unmatched to any gene: 5. The length of the CDR3 is 14 residues. Germline V gene lookup returns CDR1 MNHEY and CDR2 SVGAGI. The CDR3 DNA is TGTGCCAGCAGTTTAGGACAGGGAAGCACTGAAGCTTTCTTT. This translates into CASSLGQGSTEAFF.

V usage is TRBV4-3 and J usage is TRBJ1-4; D unresolved. Germline CDR1 is LGHNA and CDR2 is YSLEER. The CDR3 spans 17 residues. V lost 2 bases, J lost 0 bases, and 13 bases lay in between. The CDR3 sequence is CASSQYQMFATNEKLFF. The CDR3, as DNA: TGCGCCAGCAGCCAATACCAGATGTTTGCAACTAATGAAAAACTGTTTTTT.

The sample holds a few counts of this clone. This rearrangement joins TRBV6-5 to TRBJ2-1, with TRBD2 matching over 10 bases. The CDR3 extends over 16 amino acids. Trimming cost V 0 bases and J 7 bases; bases outside gene matches: 6. CDR1 is MNHEY and CDR2 is SVGAGI in the germline V gene. The CDR3 region is CASSYSSAGGRNEQFF. The CDR3 DNA follows: TGTGCCAGCAGTTACTCGTCAGCGGGGGGGAGGAATGAGCAGTTCTTC.

V is TRBV18 and J is TRBJ1-2, with D hard to call. CDR1 is KGHSH and CDR2 is LQKENI in the germline V gene. Trimming removed 5 bases at V and 3 bases at J, with 10 bases between. This CDR3 comprises 13 residues. CDR3 DNA sequence: TGTGCCAGCTCAGAGTCATCGGACTATGGCTACACCTTC. It is translated as CASSESSDYGYTF.

The V gene is TRBV6-5, the J gene TRBJ1-3; D is uncertain. The CDR3 covers 16 residues. Germline CDR1 is MNHEY and CDR2 is SVGAGI. Deletions cut 0 bases from V and 0 bases from J, with 9 bases between. CDR3 amino acids: CASSYSIIPSGNTIYF. The CDR3 nucleotides read TGTGCCAGCAGTTACTCGATTATCCCCTCTGGAAACACCATATATTTT.

The V and J genes are TRBV3-1 (or the pseudogene TRBV3-2) and TRBJ1-2; D is possibly TRBD1 (6 bases). Germline V gene data show CDR1 as LGHDT and CDR2 as YNNKEL (reference sequence). The V and J ends lost 4 bases and 4 bases respectively, with 13 bases between them. The CDR3 extends over 14 amino acids. The CDR3 DNA is TGTGCCAGCAGCCGGGGACATTTACTCTATGGCTACACCTTC. It is translated as CASSRGHLLYGYTF.

The genes are TRBV7-2 and TRBJ2-2; 8 nucleotides line up with TRBD1. This CDR3 region has 16 residues. V shed 1 base and J 7 bases; nucleotides not matched to a gene: 8. The germline gives CDR1 SGHTA, CDR2 FQGNSA. The CDR3 reads CASSLGSRGQVGELFF. The CDR3 DNA sequence: TGTGCCAGCAGCTTAGGGTCCAGGGGGCAAGTCGGGGAGCTGTTTTTT.

The CDR3 DNA is TGTGCCAGCAGCTTAAGGAGTAAGGGTTTGGGCTACGAGCAGTACTTC. Its translation is CASSLRSKGLGYEQYF. The chain links TRBV7-3 to TRBJ2-7; D is undetermined. V was cut by 1 base and J by 3 bases, with 16 bases left in between. Germline CDR1 reads SGHTA; CDR2 reads FQGTGA. CDR3 length: 16 residues.

The gene calls are TRBV4-2 and TRBJ1-6; the D is unclear. Trimming stripped 0 bases from V and 10 bases from J, with 19 bases between. Per the germline V gene, CDR1 is LGHNA and CDR2 is YNFKEQ. This CDR3 has 17 residues. The CDR3 nucleotides read TGTGCCAGCAGCCAAGATCGGGGTCTTGGGGTAACATCACCCCTCCACTTT. Its translation: CASSQDRGLGVTSPLHF.

Here the CDR3 DNA reads TGTGCCACCAGTGATGGGACAGGGGGTGCGGACACCGGGGAGCTGTTTTTT. As protein: CATSDGTGGADTGELFF. J is TRBJ2-2 and V is TRBV24-1, with 11 bases lining up with TRBD1. There are 17 residues in the CDR3. Germline-derived CDR1 and CDR2 are KGHDR and SFDVKD. The V and J ends lost 3 bases and 3 bases, in that order; junction bases with no gene match: 5.